This record covers a single T cell receptor (beta chain). The source of the sample is a study of blood T cell repertoires in COVID-19. Study context: Samples representing acute and convalescent COVID-19 were sourced from the United States, Italy and Spain.

Here immunoSEQ multiplex PCR was the method, and the copy in TCRdb shows in-frame clones only, minus some. Among some 210,000 clones listed, over 75% were seen once. The CDR3 loop spans 15 amino acids. V was clipped by 8 bases and J by 1 base, with 17 bases between them. Germline CDR1 and CDR2: SGHAT and FQNNGV. This receptor was taken from a woman aged 35 to 49 with acute or convalescent COVID-19. What was sequenced was peripheral blood. The gene calls are TRBV11-2 and TRBJ1-2; D ambiguous. The CDR3 coding sequence is TGTGCCAGCCTCACCGGTTATACGAGTAACTATGGCTACACCTTC. Protein sequence: CASLTGYTSNYGYTF.